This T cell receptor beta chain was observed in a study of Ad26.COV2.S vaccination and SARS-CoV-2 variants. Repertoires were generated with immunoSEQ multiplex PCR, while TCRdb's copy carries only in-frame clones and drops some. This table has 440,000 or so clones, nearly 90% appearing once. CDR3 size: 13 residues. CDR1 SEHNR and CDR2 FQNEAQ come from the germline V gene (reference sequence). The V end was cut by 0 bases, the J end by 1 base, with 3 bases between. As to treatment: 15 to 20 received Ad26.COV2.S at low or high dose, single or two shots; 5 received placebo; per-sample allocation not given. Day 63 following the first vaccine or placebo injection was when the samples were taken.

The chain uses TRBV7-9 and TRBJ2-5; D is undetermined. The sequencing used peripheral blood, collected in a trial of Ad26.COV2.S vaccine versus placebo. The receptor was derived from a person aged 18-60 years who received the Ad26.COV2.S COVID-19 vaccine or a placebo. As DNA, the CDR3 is TGTGCCAGCAGCTTAGCCAGCCAAGAGACCCAGTACTTC. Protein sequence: CASSLASQETQYF.